A single T cell receptor beta chain is shown here with its context. The antigen is not known. The CDR3 length is 14 residues. The ends lost 4 bases at V and 4 bases at J; junction bases unmatched: 6. Germline V gene sequence: CDR1 SGHRS, CDR2 YFSETQ. Clones were read by immunoSEQ multiplex PCR, and TCRdb kept only the in-frame ones, dropping some. The table shows some 190 clones, with 75% to 90% occurring only once. This entry belongs to a study of chemoradiotherapy in HPV16-positive cancers. Whole-study context: A couple of HPV16-positive patients' cells yielded candidate HPV-specific clones and common motifs. The study, taken as a whole, reports: During treatment, candidate HPV-specific clones and E7-related motifs expanded in tumor. HPV-specific T cells were functionally defined from only a couple of HPV16-positive patients.

Samples were taken several times over chemoradiotherapy. The specimen comprised tumor tissue, sampled from a patient who underwent chemoradiotherapy. This TCR was recovered from a human donor with HPV-associated anogenital cancer. This rearrangement joins TRBV5-1 to TRBJ1-2, with 8 bases identical to TRBD1. CDR3 protein: CASSPDRALYGYTF. The CDR3 coding sequence is TGCGCCAGCAGCCCGGACAGGGCGCTCTATGGCTACACCTTC.